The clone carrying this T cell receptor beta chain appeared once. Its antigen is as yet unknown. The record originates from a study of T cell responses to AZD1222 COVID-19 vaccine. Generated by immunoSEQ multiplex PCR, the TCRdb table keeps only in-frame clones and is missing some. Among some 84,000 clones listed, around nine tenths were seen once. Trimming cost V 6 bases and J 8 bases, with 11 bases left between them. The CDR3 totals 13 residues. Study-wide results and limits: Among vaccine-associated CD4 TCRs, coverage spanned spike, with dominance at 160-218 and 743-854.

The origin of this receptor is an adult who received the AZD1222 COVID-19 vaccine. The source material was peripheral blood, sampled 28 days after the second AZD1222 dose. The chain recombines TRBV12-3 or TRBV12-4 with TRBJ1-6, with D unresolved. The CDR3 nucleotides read TGTGCCAGCAGCCCAGACGGAGATTCACCCCTCCACTTT. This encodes CASSPDGDSPLHF.